Listed below are T cell receptor beta chains from one sample, sequenced in a study of blood T cells in healthy people across ages. TCRdb reprocessed the 5' RACE reads with MiXCR, giving one entry per CDR3 protein. The table records about 640,000 distinct CDR3 sequences, about 30% of them present only once. The source material was blood. The receptors were sampled from a woman at least 80 years old in good health. The CDR3 runs from the conserved cysteine through the conserved F or W. The order of the fields is V gene, clone size, D gene, J gene, CDR3 DNA, CDR3 protein. The D gene is left open where the match is weak. A clone size is listed for some rows: how often the clone was seen (once, few, many), or a class if it is expanded.

V gene: TRBV20-1
clone size: NA
D gene: NA
J gene: TRBJ2-3
CDR3 DNA: TGCAGTGCTAGAGAGCTGGGATCGGGGGTTACGCAGTATTTT
CDR3 protein: CSARELGSGVTQYF

V gene: TRBV7-9
clone size: few
D gene: TRBD1
J gene: TRBJ1-4
CDR3 DNA: TGTGCCAGTAAATTGACAGGGGGCGAGAAACTGTTTTTT
CDR3 protein: CASKLTGGEKLFF

V gene: TRBV28
clone size: many
D gene: NA
J gene: TRBJ1-2
CDR3 DNA: TGTGCCAGCAGTTTATCGGCCTATGGCTACACCTTC
CDR3 protein: CASSLSAYGYTF

V gene: TRBV20-1
clone size: NA
D gene: TRBD2
J gene: TRBJ2-7
CDR3 DNA: TGCAGTGCCCACGCTAGCGGGAGTACCTACGAGCAGTACTTC
CDR3 protein: CSAHASGSTYEQYF

V gene: TRBV28
clone size: many
D gene: NA
J gene: TRBJ2-5
CDR3 DNA: TGTGCCAGCAGACCCATGACAGGCCCCATAGGGGAGACCCAGTACTTC
CDR3 protein: CASRPMTGPIGETQYF

V gene: TRBV28
clone size: many
D gene: NA
J gene: TRBJ1-1
CDR3 DNA: TGTGCCAGCAGGAAGGCGAACACTGAAGCTTTCTTT
CDR3 protein: CASRKANTEAFF

V gene: TRBV3-1
clone size: many
D gene: NA
J gene: TRBJ2-6
CDR3 DNA: TGTGCCAGCAGCCCTACGGACGGTATCTCTGGGGCCAACGTCCTGACTTTC
CDR3 protein: CASSPTDGISGANVLTF

V gene: TRBV5-1
clone size: NA
D gene: NA
J gene: TRBJ1-2
CDR3 DNA: TGCGCCAGCAGCCCCAAGGGGGAAGGCTATGGCTACACCTTC
CDR3 protein: CASSPKGEGYGYTF

V gene: TRBV28
clone size: NA
D gene: TRBD2
J gene: TRBJ2-7
CDR3 DNA: TGTGCCAGCAGTACCATAGCGGGGGGCTCCTACAATGAGCAGTACTTC
CDR3 protein: CASSTIAGGSYNEQYF

V gene: TRBV6-1
clone size: NA
D gene: NA
J gene: TRBJ1-5
CDR3 DNA: TGTGCCAGCAGTGACCGGAGGGACCAGCCCCAGCATTTT
CDR3 protein: CASSDRRDQPQHF

V gene: TRBV28
clone size: NA
D gene: TRBD2
J gene: TRBJ2-2
CDR3 DNA: TGTGCCAGCAGTCCTGGCGGGAGAATCGGGGAGCTGTTTTTT
CDR3 protein: CASSPGGRIGELFF

V gene: TRBV7-9
clone size: few
D gene: TRBD2
J gene: TRBJ2-3
CDR3 DNA: TGTGCCAGCAGCTTACCGGGACTAGCGGACCCTAGCACAGATACGCAGTATTTT
CDR3 protein: CASSLPGLADPSTDTQYF

V gene: TRBV4-2
clone size: NA
D gene: NA
J gene: TRBJ2-6
CDR3 DNA: TGTGCCAGCAGCCAAGAAATAACGGGGGCGCAAGGGGCCGGCGTCCGGACTTTC
CDR3 protein: CASSQEITGAQGAGVRTF

V gene: TRBV7-2
clone size: many
D gene: TRBD2
J gene: TRBJ2-1
CDR3 DNA: TGTGCCAGCAGCTTATCATGGGGACTAAACAATGAGCAGTTCTTC
CDR3 protein: CASSLSWGLNNEQFF

V gene: TRBV6-1
clone size: many
D gene: TRBD2
J gene: TRBJ2-5
CDR3 DNA: TGTGCCAGCAGTGCCCGACTAGCGGGGGGCGAGACCCAGTACTTC
CDR3 protein: CASSARLAGGETQYF

V gene: TRBV20-1
clone size: few
D gene: TRBD1
J gene: TRBJ1-2
CDR3 DNA: TGCAGTGCTAGACCGTCGACAGGGCTAGGCGGCGGTGGCTACACCTTC
CDR3 protein: CSARPSTGLGGGGYTF

V gene: TRBV30
clone size: NA
D gene: TRBD1
J gene: TRBJ1-4
CDR3 DNA: TGTGCCTGGAGTTGGCGTTCCGGGACAGTCTTCCGAAATGAAAAACTGTTTTTT
CDR3 protein: CAWSWRSGTVFRNEKLFF

V gene: TRBV12-3/TRBV12-4
clone size: NA
D gene: NA
J gene: TRBJ2-3
CDR3 DNA: TGTGCCAGCAGCCCCACCGAGGTGGGTACGCAGTATTTT
CDR3 protein: CASSPTEVGTQYF

V gene: TRBV5-1
clone size: many
D gene: TRBD1
J gene: TRBJ1-2
CDR3 DNA: TGCGCCAGCAGCAACACAGGGACAGCTAACTATGGCTACACCTTC
CDR3 protein: CASSNTGTANYGYTF

V gene: TRBV12-3/TRBV12-4
clone size: many
D gene: TRBD1
J gene: TRBJ2-1
CDR3 DNA: TGTGCCAGCAGTTTACAGGGGGTTTCCTACAATGAGCAGTTCTTC
CDR3 protein: CASSLQGVSYNEQFF

V gene: TRBV27
clone size: few
D gene: NA
J gene: TRBJ1-1
CDR3 DNA: TGTGCCAGCAGTTTATGGTCTGGTGGTGAAGCTTTCTTT
CDR3 protein: CASSLWSGGEAFF

V gene: TRBV5-1
clone size: many
D gene: NA
J gene: TRBJ2-2
CDR3 DNA: TGCGCCAGCAGCTCTGGGATTTTTCCCACCGGGGAGCTGTTTTTT
CDR3 protein: CASSSGIFPTGELFF

V gene: TRBV12-3/TRBV12-4
clone size: many
D gene: TRBD2
J gene: TRBJ2-1
CDR3 DNA: TGTGCCAGCGGAGTTGCTAGCGGAGCCTACAATGAGCAGTTCTTC
CDR3 protein: CASGVASGAYNEQFF

V gene: TRBV12-3/TRBV12-4
clone size: NA
D gene: TRBD2
J gene: TRBJ2-1
CDR3 DNA: TGTGCCAGCAGTCCCGGGACTAGCGGGGTAGTGCAGTTCTTC
CDR3 protein: CASSPGTSGVVQFF

V gene: TRBV9
clone size: many
D gene: NA
J gene: TRBJ1-2
CDR3 DNA: TGTGCCAGCAGCGTAGAACCCGGGGGCTATGGCTACACCTTC
CDR3 protein: CASSVEPGGYGYTF

V gene: TRBV6-5
clone size: NA
D gene: NA
J gene: TRBJ2-1
CDR3 DNA: TGTGCCGGCAGTTACGTACAGGCCTCGGGTGAGCAGTTCTTC
CDR3 protein: CAGSYVQASGEQFF